The 27 T cell receptor beta chains below come from one sample, sequenced in a study of T cells in Graves' hyperthyroidism and ophthalmopathy. The source material, RNA transcripts, was used to amplify TCR beta CDR3 regions. The primer set for the first-round RT-PCR of the TCR CDR3 was HTBI. TCRdb re-called the multiplex PCR reads through MiXCR, storing one row per CDR3 protein. The table has under 400,000 distinct CDR3 sequences, 21% seen once; the top ten hold under 55%. Sequenced: blood. These receptors were collected from a woman aged 45-65 years with Graves' hyperthyroidism.

This clonotype occurred many times. J is TRBJ1-2 and V is TRBV20-1; the D gene is possibly TRBD1 (6 bases). This CDR3 contains 9 residues. From germline, CDR1 is DFQATT and CDR2 SNEGSKA (reference sequence). The CDR3 nucleotides read TGCAGGCCGGGGGGCGGCTACACCTTC. It yields the protein CRPGGGYTF.

In its sample, this clonotype was seen many times. The chain recombines TRBV3-1 with TRBJ1-5; no clear D. V was pared by 4 bases and J by 7 bases, with 11 bases between. CDR3 length equals 13 residues. Germline CDR1 and CDR2: LGHDT and YNNKEL (reference sequence). The CDR3 loop is CASSLGPGQPQHF. CDR3 sequence (DNA): TGTGCCAGCAGCCTCGGACCGGGGCAGCCCCAGCATTTT.

This clonotype has a count of ten or more. The chain combines TRBV28 with TRBJ2-1; unclear D gene. Trimming left V 3 bases short and J 10 bases short, with 4 bases between. Germline assignment: CDR1 MDHEN and CDR2 SYDVKM. The CDR3 loop spans 10 amino acids. CDR3 residues: CASSFREQFF. In DNA, the CDR3 is TGTGCCAGCAGTTTCAGGGAGCAGTTCTTC.

This clonotype was counted only a few times. The chain couples TRBV9 to TRBJ2-7; no clear D gene. This CDR3 comprises 14 residues. Germline V CDR1 and CDR2: SGDLS, YYNGEE. V was cut by 1 base and J by 1 base, with 9 bases left in between. Written as DNA, the CDR3 is TGTGCCAGCAGCGTATCACTCAGATCCTACGAGCAGTACTTC. Its protein is CASSVSLRSYEQYF.

The sample holds a few counts of this clonotype. The chain recombines TRBV10-3 with TRBJ2-4; 9 bases line up with TRBD2. V was clipped by 6 bases and J by 8 bases; unmatched bases: 8. Germline V gene lookup returns CDR1 ENHRY and CDR2 SYGVKD. CDR3 length: 14 amino acids. The CDR3 protein is CAIRDSGSLDIQYF. CDR3 DNA sequence: TGTGCCATCAGGGATAGCGGGAGCTTGGACATTCAGTACTTC.

This clonotype was found many times. This chain uses TRBV9 with TRBJ2-5; TRBD2 might be the D (6 bases). The germline V gene encodes CDR1 SGDLS and CDR2 YYNGEE. The CDR3 is made up of 14 amino acids. Trimming shortened V by 4 bases and J by 2 bases, and 12 bases separated the two germline ends. CDR3 sequence reads: CASSMRDGQETQYF. The CDR3 DNA follows: TGTGCCAGCAGCATGCGGGACGGTCAAGAGACCCAGTACTTC.

CDR3 DNA: TGTGCCAGCAGTTTTCAGGGGTACAATGAGCAGTACTTC. Encoded protein: CASSFQGYNEQYF. The genes are TRBV27 and TRBJ2-1, with D perhaps matching TRBD1 (6 bases). The tail of the sequence fits TRBJ2-7 better, so the J call may be wrong. From germline, CDR1 is MNHEY and CDR2 SMNVEV (reference sequence). The CDR3 loop spans 13 amino acids.

This clonotype was picked up many times. The chain carries TRBV2 and TRBJ2-2; 7 bases line up with TRBD1. V was pared by 6 bases and J by 5 bases, with 6 bases of the junction left unmatched. Germline-derived CDR1 and CDR2 are SNHLY and FYNNEI. The CDR3 has 14 amino acids. CDR3 coding DNA: TGTGCCAGCAGGACAGGGTTCGGTACCGGGGAGCTGTTTTTT. The encoded protein is CASRTGFGTGELFF.

This clonotype was observed many times. The V and J genes are TRBV7-9 and TRBJ2-5; 7 bases map to TRBD2. J was trimmed by 3 bases and V by 2 bases; bases with no gene match: 3. Germline values: CDR1 SEHNR, CDR2 FQNEAQ (reference sequence). The CDR3 is 14 amino acids. CDR3 DNA sequence: TGTGCCAGCAGCTTACTAGCGGTTAAAGAGACCCAGTACTTC. It codes for CASSLLAVKETQYF.

This clonotype came up many times. The V call is TRBV6-1, the J call TRBJ2-5; TRBD2 matches at 13 bases. This CDR3 region has 16 residues. J lost 5 bases, V lost 5 bases, and 8 bases had no gene match. Per germline, CDR1 MNHNS and CDR2 SASEGT. The CDR3 DNA reads as TGTGCCAGCAGTAAACTAGCGGGAGGGCCCGGGGAGACCCAGTACTTC. It translates to CASSKLAGGPGETQYF.

This clonotype was counted ten times or more. The genes are TRBV6-5 and TRBJ1-1; tentative D call: TRBD1 (6 bases). The CDR3 is 18 amino acids. Germline CDR1 MNHEY, CDR2 SVGAGI. Trimming left V 0 bases short and J 2 bases short, with 19 bases between. The CDR3 spells CASSYSKSLTGRNTEAFF. CDR3 nucleotides: TGTGCCAGCAGTTACTCGAAATCCTTAACAGGGCGAAACACTGAAGCTTTCTTT.

Only a few counts were recorded for this clonotype. The rearrangement joins TRBV7-9 to TRBJ2-7, with D possibly being TRBD2 (6 bases). V lost 1 base and J lost 1, with 14 bases in between. The germline V gene encodes CDR1 SEHNR and CDR2 FQNEAQ (reference sequence). CDR3 size: 16 residues. The CDR3: CASSLGGGIVSYEQYF. DNA for the CDR3: TGTGCCAGCAGCTTAGGTGGCGGGATCGTTTCCTACGAGCAGTACTTC. Combining the CDR3 with reference TRBV7-9 and TRBJ2-7 gives the whole variable domain DTGVSQNPRHKITKRGQNVTFRCDPISEHNRLYWYRQTLGQGPEFLTYFQNEAQLEKSRLLSDRFSAERPKGSFSTLEIQRTEQGDSAMYLCASSLGGGIVSYEQYFGPGTRLTVT.

This clonotype came up many times. This chain uses TRBV6-1 with TRBJ2-3; 9 positions match TRBD2. Germline-derived CDR1 and CDR2 are MNHNS and SASEGT. The CDR3 has 16 residues. The trim removed 1 base at V and 1 base at J, leaving 3 bases unmatched. This CDR3 reads CASSEEIAGGTDTQYF. The CDR3 nucleotides are TGTGCCAGCAGTGAAGAAATAGCGGGGGGCACAGATACGCAGTATTTT.

This clonotype was observed at least ten times. The chain combines TRBV2 with TRBJ1-5; D not resolved. CDR3 length equals 13 residues. Germline CDR1 is SNHLY and CDR2 is FYNNEI. The V end lost 1 base, the J end lost 2 bases, and 3 bases lay between the germline ends. CDR3 nucleotide sequence: TGTGCCAGCAGTGAAGAGGGCAATCAGCCCCAGCATTTT. It codes for CASSEEGNQPQHF.

Ten or more counts support this clonotype. The chain employs TRBV20-1 and TRBJ2-1, with TRBD1 matching 8 bases. Germline V gives CDR1 DFQATT, CDR2 SNEGSKA (reference sequence). Trimming removed 3 bases from V and 1 base from J; junction bases left unmatched: 5. The CDR3 extends over 15 amino acids. The CDR3 region has the DNA TGCAGTGCTAGGTCAGACAGGGGTTCCTACAATGAGCAGTTCTTC. This codes for CSARSDRGSYNEQFF.

This clonotype has a handful of counts. This rearrangement joins TRBV20-1 to TRBJ1-2; D is uncertain. Trimming cost V 6 bases and J 5 bases, with 19 bases left between them. The germline V gene encodes CDR1 DFQATT and CDR2 SNEGSKA (reference sequence). The CDR3 has 14 amino acids. The CDR3 DNA reads TGCAGTGCCGAGAACGGTGCAATGCCGTATGGCTACACCTTC. Amino acids: CSAENGAMPYGYTF.

This clonotype turned up a few times. The chain joins TRBV7-9 to TRBJ2-1; either TRBD1 or TRBD2 may fit D (5 bases each). The ends were cut back, 2 bases at V and 5 bases at J, with 13 bases in the middle. The CDR3 is 15 residues long. The germline V gene has CDR1 SEHNR and CDR2 FQNEAQ (reference sequence). DNA of the CDR3: TGTGCCAGCAGCTTATTTGGGGGAACTAACAATGAGCAGTTCTTC. Its translation: CASSLFGGTNNEQFF.

This clonotype occurred many times. This chain connects TRBV13 to TRBJ2-7; D not resolved. This CDR3 comprises 15 residues. Trimming stripped 5 bases from V and 0 bases from J, with 14 bases between. From germline, CDR1 is PRHDT and CDR2 FYEKMQ (reference sequence). Here the CDR3 reads CASSVVRLSSYEQYF. The CDR3 bases are TGTGCCAGCAGCGTCGTACGGCTTAGCTCCTACGAGCAGTACTTC.

This clonotype was picked up many times. V and J are TRBV5-1 and TRBJ1-1, with D possibly TRBD1 on 6 matching bases. Germline CDR1 reads SGHRS; CDR2 reads YFSETQ. The CDR3 runs to 16 residues. The germline V and J ends were trimmed by 0 bases and 2 bases, with 14 bases remaining between them. The CDR3 DNA follows: TGCGCCAGCAGCTTGGATGCAGGGGTGAGAAACACTGAAGCTTTCTTT. It translates to CASSLDAGVRNTEAFF.

The sample holds many counts of this clonotype. J is TRBJ2-1 and V is TRBV29-1; 7 bases map to TRBD1. J lost 4 bases, V lost 6 bases, and 12 bases had no gene match. The CDR3 sequence is 15 residues long. Germline V CDR1 and CDR2: SQVTM, ANQGSEA. CDR3 nucleotide sequence: TGCAGCGTGGGGGACAGCCCAGTCCATTACAATGAGCAGTTCTTC. Protein: CSVGDSPVHYNEQFF.

The rearrangement joins TRBV29-1 to TRBJ2-3; 15 positions match TRBD2. Germline CDR1 SQVTM, CDR2 ANQGSEA. The CDR3 length is 21 residues. The junction had 14 bases not matched to a gene; V was cut back by 1 base and J by 0 bases. The CDR3 loop is CSVEGRPGLAGGPTSTDTQYF. The CDR3 bases are TGCAGCGTTGAAGGCCGGCCCGGACTAGCGGGGGGGCCTACTAGCACAGATACGCAGTATTTT.

This clonotype was picked up many times. V is TRBV12-3 or TRBV12-4 and J is TRBJ1-5; 10 bases are shared with TRBD1. The CDR3 consists of 19 residues. The V segment lost 6 bases and the J segment 0 bases; nucleotides outside the gene matches: 14. CDR3 sequence reads: CASSRGQGIGGYSNQPQHF. CDR3 nucleotides: TGTGCCAGCAGCCGGGGACAGGGGATAGGAGGGTATAGCAATCAGCCCCAGCATTTT.

With respect to this clonotype: A much larger clone lies a single base off, so this may be a read error. The chain uses TRBV6-1 and TRBJ2-1, with 12 positions matching TRBD2. The J call may be in error: the DNA end matches TRBJ2-7 better. Germline V gene data show CDR1 as MNHNS and CDR2 as SASEGT. The CDR3 contains 15 residues. The CDR3 DNA follows: TGTGCCAGCAAGGGGACTAGCGGGCTGTGGAATGAGCAGTACTTC. Its protein product is CASKGTSGLWNEQYF.

This chain's CDR3 is CASGPGQGSTDTQYF. The CDR3 bases are TGTGCTAGTGGTCCCGGACAGGGAAGCACAGATACGCAGTATTTT. The chain uses TRBV12-5 and TRBJ2-3, with 8 bases lining up with TRBD1. Germline loops: CDR1 LGHNT, CDR2 FRNRAP. The CDR3 totals 15 residues. The V segment lost 5 bases and the J segment 0 bases; nucleotides outside the gene matches: 4.

This clonotype turned up a few times. The chain carries TRBV24-1 and TRBJ2-1; perhaps TRBD1 as D (7 bases). This CDR3 contains 16 residues. Trimming took 4 bases from V and 0 from J, leaving 12 bases between them. Germline V gives CDR1 KGHDR, CDR2 SFDVKD. DNA for the CDR3: TGTGCCACCAGTGAGGGGGGACAGCTCTCCTACAATGAGCAGTTCTTC. The encoded protein is CATSEGGQLSYNEQFF.

This clonotype occurred many times. This rearrangement joins TRBV28 to TRBJ2-7, with TRBD1 matching 9 bases. The germline gives CDR1 MDHEN, CDR2 SYDVKM. V lost 2 bases and J lost 3; bases outside the gene matches: 8. This CDR3 is 16 amino acids long. Written as DNA, the CDR3 is TGTGCCAGCAGTTTAGAGGCGGGACAGGGAAACTACGAGCAGTACTTC. It translates to CASSLEAGQGNYEQYF.

This clonotype was found many times. The chain carries TRBV2 and TRBJ1-5, with D tentatively TRBD1 (5 bases). CDR1 is SNHLY, CDR2 FYNNEI, per germline. The length of the CDR3 is 15 residues. V was pared by 2 bases and J by 1 base, with 9 bases between. CDR3 bases: TGTGCCAGCAGTGAAAACCCAGGGAGCAATCAGCCCCAGCATTTT. It specifies CASSENPGSNQPQHF. Supplemented by reference TRBV2 and TRBJ1-5, the full variable domain reads EPEVTQTPSHQVTQMGQEVILRCVPISNHLYFYWYRQILGQKVEFLVSFYNNEISEKSEIFDDQFSVERPDGSNFTLKIRSTKLEDSAMYFCASSENPGSNQPQHFGDGTRLSIL.